The clone carrying this TCR beta chain was found a few times. The source of the sample is a study of blood T cells in healthy people across ages. CDR1 is LGHNA, CDR2 YSLEER, per germline. The CDR3 totals 14 residues. V shed 2 bases and J shed 5 bases, with 12 bases lying between them. Sample-barcoded 5' priming and a J-beta primer mix drove a second PCR of 7 to 11 cycles. TCRdb re-derived calls from the 5' RACE reads in MiXCR, one entry per CDR3 protein. The sample shows about 780,000 distinct CDR3 sequences, about 47% of them seen only once. Sequenced input: blood. The chain employs TRBV4-3 and TRBJ2-5, with TRBD1 as a possible D gene (5 bases). This receptor was taken from a man older than 75 in good health. The chain's CDR3 is CASSQTPGRETQYF. The CDR3 nucleotides are TGCGCCAGCAGCCAAACCCCAGGGCGCGAGACCCAGTACTTC.